What follows are 24 T cell receptor beta chains derived from one specimen sequenced in a study of blood T cell repertoires in COVID-19 (dated by TCRdb to the early 2020s). Library generation was performed with the immunoSEQ multiplex PCR assay. TCRdb carries this immuneACCESS record with in-frame sequences only. Its versions omit some clonotypes, under half of them owing to an unresolved V gene in the studies checked, with the rest unexplained. The sample profile shows approximately 31,000 clones; approximately 93% of them were found once. The ten largest clones add up to around 0.9% of the sample. The sample taken for sequencing was peripheral blood. The source of these receptors is a male donor with active COVID-19.

The rearrangement uses TRBV13 and TRBJ1-3; 7 nucleotides align to TRBD1. The CDR3 runs to 16 residues. Germline assignment: CDR1 PRHDT and CDR2 FYEKMQ (reference sequence). J lost 1 base, V lost 5 bases, and 8 bases had no gene match. The CDR3 DNA reads as TGTGCCAGCAGCAGACAGGGATGGTTATCTGGAAACACCATATATTTT. Residues: CASSRQGWLSGNTIYF.

This chain links TRBV7-9 with TRBJ1-4; D not certain. The V and J ends lost 5 bases and 3 bases respectively, with 16 bases between them. CDR3 length equals 16 residues. Germline V gene data show CDR1 as SEHNR and CDR2 as FQNEAQ (reference sequence). The CDR3 nucleotides are TGTGCCAGCAGCGCCCTTCTGGGAGCGGCTAATGAAAAACTGTTTTTT. Translating it yields CASSALLGAANEKLFF.

The chain combines TRBV18 with TRBJ1-1; maybe TRBD1 (5 bases). With 3 bases removed from V and 7 bases from J, the gap between germline ends came to 9 bases. Per germline, CDR1 KGHSH and CDR2 LQKENI. CDR3 length: 12 amino acids. The CDR3, as DNA: TGTGCCAGCTCACCCCAGACAGTTGAAGCTTTCTTT. It codes for CASSPQTVEAFF.

The genes are TRBV5-4 and TRBJ2-7; 9 bases align to TRBD1. The germline V gene encodes CDR1 SGHNT and CDR2 YYREEE (reference sequence). The trim removed 4 bases at V and 1 base at J, leaving 3 bases unmatched. This CDR3 is 14 amino acids long. The CDR3 protein is CASSPGQGSYEQYF. CDR3 nucleotide sequence: TGTGCCAGCAGCCCGGGACAGGGATCCTACGAGCAGTACTTC. The complete variable domain, with remaining parts taken from reference TRBV5-4 and TRBJ2-7, reads ETGVTQSPTHLIKTRGQQVTLRCSSQSGHNTVSWYQQALGQGPQFIFQYYREEENGRGNFPPRFSGLQFPNYSSELNVNALELDDSALYLCASSPGQGSYEQYFGPGTRLTVT.

This rearrangement joins TRBV5-1 to TRBJ1-1, with 11 bases aligning to TRBD1. The CDR3 length is 18 residues. Germline V lookup: CDR1 SGHRS, CDR2 YFSETQ. Trimming at V came to 4 bases and at J to 0 bases, leaving 11 bases not matched to a gene. The CDR3 loop reads CASSRTGTGGVMNTEAFF. The CDR3 nucleotides read TGCGCCAGCAGCCGGACCGGGACAGGGGGTGTTATGAACACTGAAGCTTTCTTT.

This chain uses TRBV19 with TRBJ2-1; 9 bases match TRBD2. J was trimmed by 8 bases and V by 7 bases; bases with no gene match: 9. CDR1 LNHDA and CDR2 SQIVND come from the germline V gene (reference sequence). The CDR3 totals 14 residues. CDR3 region: CASNLAGSKYEQFF. CDR3 in DNA: TGTGCCAGTAATCTAGCGGGGTCAAAGTATGAGCAGTTCTTC.

Here the CDR3 reads CASSLVGTGGYGYTF. DNA for the CDR3: TGTGCCAGCAGCTTAGTCGGGACGGGAGGGTATGGCTACACCTTC. The chain carries TRBV7-8 and TRBJ1-2; D perhaps matches TRBD1 (5 bases). The V end lost 1 base, the J end lost 5 bases, and 14 bases lay between the germline ends. Germline V gives CDR1 SGHVS, CDR2 FQNEAQ. This CDR3 region has 15 residues.

The chain couples TRBV12-3 or TRBV12-4 to TRBJ1-2; weak D call: TRBD1 (5 bases). Trimming removed 3 bases at V and 8 bases at J, with 10 bases between. CDR3 size: 12 residues. The CDR3 loop is CASSFWGDGYTF. The CDR3 bases are TGTGCCAGCAGTTTCTGGGGCGACGGCTACACCTTC.

V gene TRBV3-1 (or the pseudogene TRBV3-2) combines with J gene TRBJ1-2; tentative D call: TRBD1 (5 bases). V was clipped by 3 bases and J by 6 bases, with 17 bases between them. Germline V gene data show CDR1 as LGHDT and CDR2 as YNNKEL (reference sequence). The CDR3 extends over 15 amino acids. CDR3 nucleotides: TGTGCCAGCAGCCACCGGGGGTTTAGTTGGAATGGCTACACCTTC. It is translated as CASSHRGFSWNGYTF.

This clone was seen once. J is TRBJ2-2 and V is TRBV9; no definite D call. V lost 6 bases and J 0 bases, leaving 9 bases between the germline ends. The CDR3 contains 14 residues. The V gene's germline CDR1 is SGDLS and CDR2 YYNGEE. The CDR3 loop is CASTITSNTGELFF. CDR3 bases: TGTGCCAGCACCATTACTTCGAACACCGGGGAGCTGTTTTTT.

The chain joins TRBV5-5 to TRBJ1-5; the D is unclear. V gave up 4 bases and J gave up 4 bases, with 15 bases separating them. The CDR3 spans 15 residues. Germline V gene lookup returns CDR1 SGHKS and CDR2 YYEKEE (reference sequence). The CDR3 is CASSTQERGNQPQHF. The CDR3 coding sequence is TGTGCCAGCAGCACCCAGGAAAGAGGGAATCAGCCCCAGCATTTT.

The chain couples TRBV3-1 (or the pseudogene TRBV3-2) to TRBJ2-3; 8 nucleotides align to TRBD2. Trimming cost V 4 bases and J 5 bases; bases outside gene matches: 14. Germline V gives CDR1 LGHDT, CDR2 YNNKEL (reference sequence). The CDR3 has 17 residues. The CDR3 nucleotides read TGTGCCAGCAGCCTAAGAGCGGGGGCCCATAGTGTAGATACGCAGTATTTT. Protein sequence: CASSLRAGAHSVDTQYF.

The V call is TRBV19, the J call TRBJ2-3; unclear D gene. CDR1 LNHDA and CDR2 SQIVND come from the germline V gene (reference sequence). The germline V and J ends were trimmed by 3 bases and 4 bases, with 2 bases remaining between them. The CDR3 sequence is 11 residues long. This CDR3 is CASSIADTQYF. CDR3 nucleotide sequence: TGTGCCAGTAGTATCGCAGATACGCAGTATTTT.

The genes are TRBV6-4 and TRBJ1-1, with D possibly matching TRBD1 (5 bases). The CDR3 is 17 residues long. Germline V CDR1 and CDR2: MRHNA, SNTAGT. V gave up 6 bases and J gave up 1 base, with 21 bases separating them. CDR3 residues: CASSLTWGLGGNTEAFF. CDR3 nucleotide sequence: TGTGCCAGCAGCCTGACGTGGGGCTTGGGTGGGAACACTGAAGCTTTCTTT.

DNA of the CDR3: TGTGCCAGCTCACCCATCGGGGGGGTTAGGACTGAAGCTTTCTTT. It encodes CASSPIGGVRTEAFF. This chain links TRBV18 with TRBJ1-1; D may be TRBD1 (5 bases). Trimming pared 3 bases from V and 5 bases from J, leaving 16 bases between. CDR1 is KGHSH and CDR2 is LQKENI in the germline V gene. This CDR3 region has 15 residues.

This clone was counted a single time. The V and J genes are TRBV6-4 and TRBJ1-2; 7 nucleotides line up with TRBD1. From germline, CDR1 is MRHNA and CDR2 SNTAGT. V dropped 7 bases and J dropped 8; count of bases not matched to a gene: 16. The CDR3 spans 15 residues. In DNA, the CDR3 is TGTGCCAGCACCCCGGACGAGGGGGCCCTAGGGGGCTACACCTTC. Protein sequence: CASTPDEGALGGYTF.

The chain has TRBV10-3 and TRBJ1-1; 9 bases are a match to TRBD1. The CDR3 contains 16 residues. V trimming: 2 bases; J trimming: 4 bases; junction bases outside the gene matches: 8. The germline V gene has CDR1 ENHRY and CDR2 SYGVKD. CDR3: CAISEAPGQGGTEAFF. The CDR3 coding sequence is TGTGCCATCAGTGAGGCGCCGGGACAGGGTGGCACTGAAGCTTTCTTT.

V and J are TRBV6-6 and TRBJ1-1; D is perhaps TRBD1 (5 bases). Germline V gene data show CDR1 as MNHNY and CDR2 as SVGAGI (reference sequence). CDR3 length equals 16 residues. Deletions cut 2 bases from V and 4 bases from J, with 17 bases between. CDR3: CASSYGGGGLRTEAFF. The CDR3 DNA reads TGTGCCAGCAGTTACGGGGGGGGAGGCCTACGCACTGAAGCTTTCTTT.

This clone was counted between two and nine times. V is TRBV9 and J is TRBJ2-1; TRBD2 matches 13 bases. Germline CDR1 reads SGDLS; CDR2 reads YYNGEE. CDR3 size: 15 residues. The trim removed 4 bases at V and 9 bases at J, leaving 7 bases unmatched. CDR3 region: CASSPRTSGGGEQFF. CDR3 DNA sequence: TGTGCCAGCAGCCCCCGGACTAGCGGGGGTGGTGAGCAGTTCTTC. Variable domain in full (rest from reference TRBV9 and TRBJ2-1): DSGVTQTPKHLITATGQRVTLRCSPRSGDLSVYWYQQSLDQGLQFLIQYYNGEERAKGNILERFSAQQFPDLHSELNLSSLELGDSALYFCASSPRTSGGGEQFFGPGTRLTVL.

The chain is built from TRBV7-9 and TRBJ1-1; possible D gene TRBD1, 6 bases. CDR3 length: 15 residues. Trimming left V 5 bases short and J 3 bases short, with 16 bases between. Looked up from germline, CDR1 is SEHNR and CDR2 is FQNEAQ (reference sequence). The CDR3: CASSHTRGRDTEAFF. As DNA, the CDR3 is TGTGCCAGCAGCCACACCAGGGGCCGGGACACTGAAGCTTTCTTT.

The V gene is TRBV25-1, the J gene TRBJ1-4; perhaps TRBD1 as D (6 bases). Between the trimmed V and J ends, which lost 5 bases and 0 bases, there was a span of 10 bases. Germline CDR1 MGHDK, CDR2 SYGVNS. The CDR3 is 15 residues long. In DNA form, the CDR3 reads TGTGCCAGCAGTTTAACAGGGCCAACTAATGAAAAACTGTTTTTT. Translation: CASSLTGPTNEKLFF.

This rearrangement joins TRBV3-1 (or the pseudogene TRBV3-2) to TRBJ1-1; 8 positions agree with TRBD1. CDR3 length: 13 residues. V lost 3 bases, J lost 4 bases, and 1 base stayed unmatched. Per germline, CDR1 LGHDT and CDR2 YNNKEL (reference sequence). The CDR3 here is CASSQDRVTEAFF. DNA for the CDR3: TGTGCCAGCAGCCAGGACAGGGTCACTGAAGCTTTCTTT.

This chain uses TRBV6-6 with TRBJ2-7; the D gene is possibly TRBD2 (6 bases). Per the germline V gene, CDR1 is MNHNY and CDR2 is SVGAGI (reference sequence). This CDR3 has 15 amino acids. V was trimmed by 2 bases and J by 5 bases, leaving 16 bases between them. CDR3 nucleotides: TGTGCCAGCAGTTACCGTGGACCGGGGGTGGACGAGCAGTACTTC. As protein: CASSYRGPGVDEQYF.

This chain connects TRBV4-1 to TRBJ2-3; unclear D gene. Trimming cost V 3 bases and J 7 bases, with 20 bases left between them. CDR1 and CDR2 (germline): MGHRA, YSYEKL. CDR3 length: 16 amino acids. CDR3 in DNA: TGCGCCAGCAGCCAGAAAAAGAGCGCCTACCAAAATACGCAGTATTTT. Its protein is CASSQKKSAYQNTQYF.